The clone carrying this T cell receptor (beta chain) has ten or more counts. This CDR3 comprises 14 residues. V was clipped by 4 bases and J by 4 bases; unmatched bases: 5. Germline V CDR1 and CDR2: SNHLY, FYNNEI. This sample is part of a study of T cells in Graves' hyperthyroidism and ophthalmopathy. Regions amplified from RNA transcripts were the TCR beta CDR3 regions. When the TCR CDR3 underwent first-round RT-PCR, the HTBI primer set was used. TCRdb re-derived calls from the multiplex PCR reads in MiXCR, one entry per CDR3 protein. This sample has about 600,000 distinct CDR3 sequences, with around 15% found just once.

The V and J genes are TRBV2 and TRBJ2-3, with 7 bases fitting TRBD1. The sequencing sample was made of blood. The TCR sequence derives from a middle-aged woman with Graves' ophthalmopathy. CDR3 nucleotide sequence: TGTGCCAGCAGTGGAGGACAGGCCCCAGATACGCAGTATTTT. Protein product: CASSGGQAPDTQYF.